These 22 T cell receptor beta chains share one sample of origin, sequenced in a study of siplizumab effects on memory and regulatory T cells. Repertoires were generated with immunoSEQ multiplex PCR, while TCRdb's copy carries only in-frame clones and drops some. The sample carries approximately 100,000 clones, roughly 92% recorded once. The sequenced material came from Tregs sorted from blood. Source of these receptors: a human donor in good health.

The chain links TRBV7-6 to TRBJ2-5; D might be TRBD2 (6 bases). From germline, CDR1 is SGHVS and CDR2 FNYEAQ. V lost 3 bases to trimming and J lost 5 bases, with 16 bases between them. This CDR3 contains 15 residues. This CDR3 is CASSFIVRERETQYF. CDR3 in DNA: TGTGCCAGCAGCTTTATAGTACGGGAGCGGGAGACCCAGTACTTC.

The chain joins TRBV7-9 to TRBJ1-3, with D unresolved. With 5 bases removed from V and 2 bases from J, the gap between germline ends came to 22 bases. Germline V gene lookup returns CDR1 SEHNR and CDR2 FQNEAQ (reference sequence). The CDR3 loop spans 18 amino acids. The CDR3 nucleotides read TGTGCCAGCAGCCAAACCCGGCTGGGAATAGATGCTGGAAACACCATATATTTT. This translates into CASSQTRLGIDAGNTIYF. Complete variable domain (other parts from reference TRBV7-9 and TRBJ1-3): DTGVSQNPRHKITKRGQNVTFRCDPISEHNRLYWYRQTLGQGPEFLTYFQNEAQLEKSRLLSDRFSAERPKGSFSTLEIQRTEQGDSAMYLCASSQTRLGIDAGNTIYFGEGSWLTVV.

The chain is built from TRBV5-1 and TRBJ2-3, with D uncertain. Per the germline V gene, CDR1 is SGHRS and CDR2 is YFSETQ. This CDR3 is built from 17 residues. Trimming removed 0 bases from V and 1 base from J, with 15 bases in between. CDR3 amino acids: CASSLEPSLSGTDTQYF. The DNA of the CDR3 is TGCGCCAGCAGCTTGGAGCCCAGCCTTTCGGGCACAGATACGCAGTATTTT.

This clone was observed once. V gene TRBV7-5 combines with J gene TRBJ1-2; the table's D call, TRBD1, was not checked against the DNA. TRBV7-5 is a pseudogene. The CDR3 length is 16 residues. The CDR3 DNA follows: TGTGTCAGAAGCTTGACCCCCGACAGCGTTAACTATGGCTACACCTTC. Its translation: CVRSLTPDSVNYGYTF.

This clone was recorded only once. The chain links TRBV6-6 to TRBJ1-5; D unclear. CDR3 size: 15 residues. Trimming stripped 3 bases from V and 0 bases from J, with 9 bases between. Per the germline V gene, CDR1 is MNHNY and CDR2 is SVGAGI (reference sequence). In nucleotides, the CDR3 is TGTGCCAGCAGTTATGTCAGCAATAGCAATCAGCCCCAGCATTTT. It specifies CASSYVSNSNQPQHF.

CDR3: CASSTLLAGDTGELFF. CDR3 DNA sequence: TGTGCCAGCAGTACACTACTAGCGGGAGACACCGGGGAGCTGTTTTTT. V gene TRBV25-1 combines with J gene TRBJ2-2; 11 bases match TRBD2. The CDR3 totals 16 residues. V was pared by 5 bases and J by 3 bases, with 5 bases of the junction left unmatched. Germline CDR1 reads MGHDK; CDR2 reads SYGVNS.

The rearrangement uses TRBV6-5 and TRBJ1-2; D is perhaps TRBD1 (5 bases). V lost 0 bases to trimming and J lost 0 bases, with 8 bases between them. The CDR3 is 15 residues long. Per germline, CDR1 MNHEY and CDR2 SVGAGI. The CDR3 DNA is TGTGCCAGCAGTTACTCTGGGGGAGCTAACTATGGCTACACCTTC. Protein sequence: CASSYSGGANYGYTF.

The chain employs TRBV4-1 and TRBJ2-7; D unclear. The CDR3 extends over 15 amino acids. Per germline, CDR1 MGHRA and CDR2 YSYEKL. Deletions cut 0 bases from V and 3 bases from J, with 12 bases between. CDR3 sequence (DNA): TGCGCCAGCAGCCAAGATAACGGGCCCAACTACGAGCAGTACTTC. It yields the protein CASSQDNGPNYEQYF.

This clone was picked up one time. The rearrangement joins TRBV7-9 to TRBJ2-1; D perhaps matches TRBD2 (6 bases). V dropped 4 bases and J dropped 10 bases, with 20 bases sitting between them. CDR1 and CDR2 (germline): SEHNR, FQNEAQ (reference sequence). The CDR3 extends over 15 amino acids. The CDR3 sequence is CASSSHLSYSGEQFF. Written as DNA, the CDR3 is TGTGCCAGCAGCTCCCACCTCTCCTATAGCGGCGAGCAGTTCTTC.

The CDR3 sequence: CASSLRQGISMNTEAFF. The CDR3 nucleotides read TGTGCCAGCAGTTTGCGACAGGGGATTAGCATGAACACTGAAGCTTTCTTT. The genes are TRBV27 and TRBJ1-1; TRBD1 matches 8 bases. CDR1 and CDR2 from the germline V gene are MNHEY and SMNVEV (reference sequence). The CDR3 runs 17 residues. The trim removed 3 bases at V and 0 bases at J, leaving 9 bases unmatched.

This clone was observed once. The chain uses TRBV7-6 and TRBJ2-1, with D perhaps matching TRBD1 or TRBD2 (5 bases each). Germline V CDR1 and CDR2: SGHVS, FNYEAQ. With 5 bases removed from V and 5 bases from J, the gap between germline ends came to 16 bases. This CDR3 has 15 amino acids. This CDR3 reads CASSPDGASHNEQFF. CDR3 DNA sequence: TGTGCCAGCAGCCCCGACGGGGCTAGTCACAATGAGCAGTTCTTC.

V gene TRBV7-8 combines with J gene TRBJ2-5; TRBD2 is a possible D gene (6 bases). Germline assignment: CDR1 SGHVS and CDR2 FQNEAQ. The V end lost 6 bases, the J end lost 5 bases, and 10 bases lay between the germline ends. This CDR3 is built from 12 residues. CDR3 DNA: TGTGCCAGCAGGGCCGGGAGCGAGACCCAGTACTTC. It encodes CASRAGSETQYF.

J is TRBJ2-6 and V is TRBV6-1, with a weak D call TRBD1 (5 bases). CDR1 MNHNS and CDR2 SASEGT come from the germline V gene. The CDR3 length is 15 residues. Trimming shortened V by 4 bases and J by 4 bases, and 11 bases separated the two germline ends. CDR3 loop: CASSGTGAGANVLTF. The CDR3 DNA reads TGTGCCAGCAGTGGTACAGGCGCCGGGGCCAACGTCCTGACTTTC.

The genes are TRBV6-1 and TRBJ2-7; D may match TRBD1 or TRBD2 (7 bases each). The V and J ends lost 8 bases and 4 bases respectively, with 18 bases between them. The CDR3 is made up of 14 amino acids. From germline, CDR1 is MNHNS and CDR2 SASEGT. The CDR3 sequence: CASSHSGGGYEQYF. The CDR3 DNA sequence: TGTGCCAGCTCCCATTCAGGGGGGGGTTACGAGCAGTACTTC.

With regard to this clone: At one end the junction does not follow the germline gene, possibly because of a read error. The genes are TRBV6-1 and TRBJ2-7; 11 bases are a match to TRBD2. Germline V gene sequence: CDR1 MNHNS, CDR2 SASEGT. The CDR3 has 17 amino acids. CDR3 loop: CASSEGTSGSSAYEQYF. CDR3 nucleotides: TGTGCCAGCAGCGAAGGAACTAGCGGGAGCTCCGCCTACGAGCAGTACTTC.

This chain links TRBV6-5 with TRBJ1-2; TRBD1 aligns across 12 bases. The CDR3 is 16 amino acids. V lost 0 bases and J lost 6; bases outside the gene matches: 5. Per the germline V gene, CDR1 is MNHEY and CDR2 is SVGAGI. The CDR3 loop reads CASSYSGQGASNGYTF. As DNA, the CDR3 is TGTGCCAGCAGTTACTCGGGACAGGGGGCGAGTAATGGCTACACCTTC.

The rearrangement joins TRBV11-2 to TRBJ2-5, with D possibly being TRBD1 (5 bases). The end of the DNA fits TRBJ2-7 better, so the J call may be wrong. The length of the CDR3 is 16 residues. Germline V gives CDR1 SGHAT, CDR2 FQNNGV. The CDR3 protein is CASSLWASTGPYEQYF. The CDR3 region has the DNA TGTGCCAGCAGCTTATGGGCCAGCACAGGCCCCTACGAGCAGTACTTC.

V usage is TRBV11-2 and J usage is TRBJ2-7; 7 bases align to TRBD2. J gave up 6 bases and V 5 bases, and 7 bases lay outside the gene matches. CDR3 length equals 13 residues. The germline V gene has CDR1 SGHAT and CDR2 FQNNGV. CDR3 in DNA: TGTGCCAGCAGCGTCACCGGGAGGAGCGAGCAGTACTTC. This encodes CASSVTGRSEQYF. The variable domain in full, completed from reference TRBV11-2 and TRBJ2-7, reads EAGVAQSPRYKIIEKRQSVAFWCNPISGHATLYWYQQILGQGPKLLIQFQNNGVVDDSQLPKDRFSAERLKGVDSTLKIQPAKLEDSAVYLCASSVTGRSEQYFGPGTRLTVT.

The rearrangement joins TRBV10-1 to TRBJ1-5; D is possibly TRBD1 (6 bases). The CDR3 consists of 17 residues. In germline, CDR1 is WNHNN, CDR2 SYGVQD (reference sequence). V was trimmed by 10 bases and J by 3 bases, leaving 25 bases between them. The CDR3 is CATPITGGPGANQPQHF. The CDR3 DNA sequence: TGCGCCACCCCGATCACTGGGGGGCCAGGGGCCAATCAGCCCCAGCATTTT.

The sample holds one count of this clone. V gene TRBV14 combines with J gene TRBJ1-1, with D uncertain. With 3 bases removed from V and 5 bases from J, the gap between germline ends came to 7 bases. The CDR3 extends over 12 amino acids. Looked up from germline, CDR1 is SGHDN and CDR2 is FVKESK. Here the CDR3 DNA reads TGTGCCAGCAGCCAGGGAGTTACTGAAGCTTTCTTT. Translated, it gives CASSQGVTEAFF.

The chain joins TRBV30 to TRBJ2-7; a weak D match, TRBD2 (6 bases). CDR3 size: 12 residues. V was pared by 2 bases and J by 5 bases, with 10 bases between. The V gene's germline CDR1 is GTSNPN and CDR2 SVGIG (reference sequence). The CDR3 is CAWSFGGHEQYF. The CDR3 DNA sequence: TGTGCCTGGAGTTTCGGGGGTCACGAGCAGTACTTC.

The J gene is TRBJ2-4, the V gene TRBV15, with D possibly being TRBD2 (5 bases). Trimming pared 0 bases from V and 9 bases from J, leaving 15 bases between. The length of the CDR3 is 15 residues. Germline V gives CDR1 LNHNV, CDR2 YYDKDF (reference sequence). The DNA of the CDR3 is TGTGCCACCAGCAGAGATGGCCTAGCTTCTAGCATTCAGTACTTC. Translated, it gives CATSRDGLASSIQYF.